Below are 28 T cell receptor beta chains sequenced from a single sample in a study of identical twins. Each CDR3 protein is one row after TCRdb ran MiXCR on the 5' RACE reads. Of under 250,000 distinct CDR3 sequences detected, roughly 13% appear once; the ten largest clones hold more than 3.5%. Separately, the same data were catalogued under a study of yellow fever vaccine responses in identical twins.

The sequenced sample consisted of memory (CD45RO+) T cells sorted from blood. These receptors were taken from a woman aged 18 to 35 in good health.

The chain carries TRBV7-6 and TRBJ1-2, with TRBD1 matching over 8 bases. The CDR3 runs 16 residues. The V gene end was trimmed by 5 bases and the J gene end by 6 bases; junction bases not matched to a gene: 14. Germline loops: CDR1 SGHVS, CDR2 FNYEAQ. CDR3 bases: TGTGCCAGCAGCCCAGGGACAGGAGTTAATCTAGATGGCTACACCTTC. Its translation is CASSPGTGVNLDGYTF.

The sample holds many counts of this clonotype. J is TRBJ2-7 and V is TRBV20-1, with 10 bases that match TRBD1. The CDR3 runs 14 residues. The V segment lost 1 base and the J segment 4 bases; nucleotides outside the gene matches: 4. Germline loops: CDR1 DFQATT, CDR2 SNEGSKA (reference sequence). CDR3 coding DNA: TGCAGTGCTAGAGCCACGGACAGGGGGTACGAGCAGTACTTC. This codes for CSARATDRGYEQYF.

Only a few counts were recorded for this clonotype. This chain links TRBV5-5 with TRBJ2-2; tentatively, D is TRBD2 (7 bases). Germline V gives CDR1 SGHKS, CDR2 YYEKEE (reference sequence). The CDR3 is made up of 15 amino acids. Trimming took 0 bases from V and 4 from J, leaving 10 bases between them. CDR3 sequence reads: CASSLVRGATGELFF. The CDR3 DNA reads TGTGCCAGCAGCTTGGTACGGGGGGCCACCGGGGAGCTGTTTTTT.

The chain couples TRBV7-6 to TRBJ2-7; D might be TRBD1 (5 bases). CDR1 and CDR2 from the germline V gene are SGHVS and FNYEAQ. V was shortened by 4 bases and J by 3 bases, with 19 bases between the two germline ends. CDR3 size: 16 residues. CDR3 in DNA: TGTGCCAGCAGCTCAAGCGACAGCCCCCTCGTCTACGAGCAGTACTTC. It codes for CASSSSDSPLVYEQYF.

This clonotype was detected a few times. CDR3 sequence: CSVSVSRGGSTGELFF. CDR3 coding DNA: TGCAGCGTCTCCGTTAGTCGGGGCGGGAGCACCGGGGAGCTGTTTTTT. The chain joins TRBV29-1 to TRBJ2-2, with 7 bases aligning to TRBD2. This CDR3 has 16 amino acids. CDR1 SQVTM and CDR2 ANQGSEA come from the germline V gene. The junction had 14 bases not matched to a gene; V was cut back by 6 bases and J by 4 bases.

The sample holds many counts of this clonotype. The chain uses TRBV15 and TRBJ1-1; TRBD1 aligns across 8 bases. This CDR3 contains 16 residues. From germline, CDR1 is LNHNV and CDR2 YYDKDF (reference sequence). The trim removed 3 bases at V and 1 base at J, leaving 7 bases unmatched. Here the CDR3 DNA reads TGTGCCACCAGCAGTGACTACAGGGGGTCGAACACTGAAGCTTTCTTT. This translates into CATSSDYRGSNTEAFF.

A few counts support this clonotype. The CDR3 DNA follows: TGCAGCGTTGTAAGGGGTCTTTCCTACAATGAGCAGTTCTTC. This encodes CSVVRGLSYNEQFF. The chain links TRBV29-1 to TRBJ2-1, with a tentative D call TRBD1 (5 bases). V was trimmed by 4 bases and J by 1 base, leaving 11 bases between them. The germline CDR1 and CDR2 sequences are SQVTM and ANQGSEA. CDR3 size: 14 residues.

The rearrangement joins TRBV18 to TRBJ1-6; 10 nucleotides match TRBD1. Trimming cost V 2 bases and J 10 bases; bases outside gene matches: 8. CDR1 is KGHSH and CDR2 is LQKENI in the germline V gene. The CDR3 sequence is 16 residues long. CDR3 region: CASSPARDRGWSPLHF. The CDR3 DNA is TGTGCCAGCTCACCAGCCCGGGACAGGGGATGGTCACCCCTCCACTTT.

This chain connects TRBV12-3 or TRBV12-4 to TRBJ2-1; 7 nucleotides line up with TRBD2. J lost 8 bases, V lost 2 bases, and 18 bases had no gene match. This CDR3 has 18 amino acids. The CDR3 nucleotides are TGTGCCAGCAGTTTATTCCCCCGCGCGGGAGCGATATCCGATGAGCAGTTCTTC. Residues: CASSLFPRAGAISDEQFF.

This chain links TRBV12-3 or TRBV12-4 with TRBJ2-5; TRBD2 agrees at 7 bases. V lost 8 bases and J lost 5; bases outside the gene matches: 14. The CDR3 contains 15 residues. The CDR3 loop reads CASSSGSGRTETQYF. CDR3 nucleotide sequence: TGTGCCAGCTCCTCCGGGTCCGGGAGGACGGAGACCCAGTACTTC.

This clonotype occurred a few times. The chain carries TRBV6-6 and TRBJ2-5; D gene uncertain. This CDR3 has 12 amino acids. V was clipped by 5 bases and J by 4 bases, with 8 bases between them. The germline CDR1 and CDR2 sequences are MNHNY and SVGAGI (reference sequence). The DNA for the CDR3 is TGTGCCAGCAGTATTAGATCAGAGACCCAGTACTTC. Translating gives CASSIRSETQYF.

The chain has TRBV7-8 and TRBJ2-6; no definite D call. CDR1 is SGHVS, CDR2 FQNEAQ, per germline. The CDR3 has 17 amino acids. Trimming shortened V by 5 bases and J by 0 bases, and 14 bases separated the two germline ends. CDR3 residues: CASSLGAASSGANVLTF. The CDR3 coding sequence is TGTGCCAGCAGCCTGGGTGCCGCCAGCTCTGGGGCCAACGTCCTGACTTTC.

The chain links TRBV20-1 to TRBJ2-7; D tentatively reads TRBD1 or TRBD2 (5 bases each). This CDR3 has 16 amino acids. Germline V CDR1 and CDR2: DFQATT, SNEGSKA (reference sequence). Between the trimmed V and J ends, which lost 0 bases and 2 bases, there was a span of 17 bases. CDR3 protein: CSAREPMGVSPYEQYF. DNA of the CDR3: TGCAGTGCTAGAGAACCAATGGGGGTTAGTCCCTACGAGCAGTACTTC.

The table lists this clonotype with a count of one. CDR3 sequence (DNA): TGCAGTGCCCCCCCGGGACAGGGGAACACCGGGGAGCTGTTTTTT. It specifies CSAPPGQGNTGELFF. The rearrangement links TRBV20-1 to TRBJ2-2; 9 nucleotides align to TRBD1. J lost 1 base, V lost 6 bases, and 6 bases had no gene match. The germline CDR1 and CDR2 sequences are DFQATT and SNEGSKA (reference sequence). The CDR3 is 15 amino acids.

V gene TRBV20-1 combines with J gene TRBJ2-1, with a weak D call TRBD2 (7 bases). The CDR3 runs to 14 residues. Germline-derived CDR1 and CDR2 are DFQATT and SNEGSKA (reference sequence). Deletions cut 2 bases from V and 8 bases from J, with 16 bases between. CDR3 region: CSARSSRGLDEQFF. CDR3 coding DNA: TGCAGTGCTAGAAGCTCGCGGGGGCTTGATGAGCAGTTCTTC.

This sequence joins TRBV5-8 and TRBJ2-1, with 16 bases lining up with TRBD2. The CDR3 extends over 17 amino acids. Germline assignment: CDR1 SGHTS and CDR2 YDEGEE. The trim removed 4 bases at V and 9 bases at J, leaving 10 bases unmatched. The CDR3 is CASSLSGTSGGGSEQFF. DNA of the CDR3: TGTGCCAGCAGCCTATCCGGGACTAGCGGGGGGGGAAGTGAGCAGTTCTTC.

This clonotype showed up just a few times. V is TRBV6-1 and J is TRBJ2-7; the D is unclear. The CDR3 is 15 residues long. Germline V gene data show CDR1 as MNHNS and CDR2 as SASEGT. Trimming stripped 5 bases from V and 5 bases from J, with 19 bases between. CDR3 sequence reads: CASSQTSVQRHEQYF. CDR3 nucleotides: TGTGCCAGCAGTCAGACAAGCGTTCAACGCCACGAGCAGTACTTC.

This clonotype came up many times. The genes are TRBV6-5 and TRBJ2-7; 7 bases are a match to TRBD1. The V gene's germline CDR1 is MNHEY and CDR2 SVGAGI. V shed 0 bases and J 2 bases; nucleotides not matched to a gene: 1. The CDR3 has 14 amino acids. This CDR3 reads CASSYSQGTYEQYF. In DNA, the CDR3 is TGTGCCAGCAGTTACTCACAGGGGACCTACGAGCAGTACTTC.

The chain has TRBV6-5 and TRBJ1-5, with 7 bases aligning to TRBD1. With V trimmed by 3 bases and J by 7 bases, 6 bases remained unmatched. The CDR3 spans 14 residues. Germline V lookup: CDR1 MNHEY, CDR2 SVGAGI. The CDR3 sequence is CASSYRDSEQPQHF. The CDR3 DNA reads as TGTGCCAGCAGTTATCGGGACAGCGAGCAGCCCCAGCATTTT.

This clonotype is a singleton in its sample. This rearrangement joins TRBV28 to TRBJ2-7; D possibly corresponds to TRBD2 (5 bases). V was trimmed by 8 bases and J by 3 bases, leaving 11 bases between them. This CDR3 is 12 amino acids long. Germline-derived CDR1 and CDR2 are MDHEN and SYDVKM. The CDR3 coding sequence is TGTGCCAGCCGCCGGGATATCTACGAGCAGTACTTC. Translation: CASRRDIYEQYF.

The rearrangement links TRBV20-1 to TRBJ1-1; D gene ambiguous. CDR3 length: 14 residues. With 6 bases removed from V and 1 base from J, the gap between germline ends came to 15 bases. The V gene's germline CDR1 is DFQATT and CDR2 SNEGSKA (reference sequence). CDR3 protein: CSASHAWENTEAFF. The DNA for the CDR3 is TGCAGTGCCTCACACGCCTGGGAGAACACTGAAGCTTTCTTT.

Ten or more counts support this clonotype. The J gene is TRBJ1-5, the V gene TRBV10-3; D is unclear. V lost 2 bases to trimming and J lost 4 bases, with 9 bases between them. The CDR3 runs to 14 residues. CDR1 and CDR2 (germline): ENHRY, SYGVKD. CDR3: CAISEGGKNQPQHF. CDR3 bases: TGTGCCATCAGTGAGGGCGGAAAGAATCAGCCCCAGCATTTT.

The chain links TRBV27 to TRBJ1-1, with D possibly being TRBD1 (5 bases). Germline V gives CDR1 MNHEY, CDR2 SMNVEV (reference sequence). CDR3 length: 13 residues. V lost 7 bases and J 6 bases, leaving 15 bases between the germline ends. The CDR3 DNA reads as TGTGCCAGCACCTTCCGGGGGTCTGCTGAAGCTTTCTTT. Translating gives CASTFRGSAEAFF.

J is TRBJ2-3 and V is TRBV20-1; 8 bases are shared with TRBD2. From germline, CDR1 is DFQATT and CDR2 SNEGSKA (reference sequence). V lost 0 bases to trimming and J lost 12 bases; unmatched junction nucleotides: 5. The CDR3 extends over 12 amino acids. The CDR3 sequence is CSARDRGRIQYF. Written as DNA, the CDR3 is TGCAGTGCTAGAGATCGCGGGAGGATACAGTATTTT.

In this sample, this clonotype turned up many times. The rearrangement links TRBV5-1 to TRBJ2-1; D uncertain. The CDR3 length is 12 residues. Trimming shortened V by 4 bases and J by 10 bases, and 12 bases separated the two germline ends. Germline-derived CDR1 and CDR2 are SGHRS and YFSETQ. The CDR3 region has the DNA TGCGCCAGCAGCCCCATGCTTGGAGAGCAGTTCTTC. Protein sequence: CASSPMLGEQFF. Looking up the rest from reference TRBV5-1 and TRBJ2-1 gives the full variable domain: KAGVTQTPRYLIKTRGQQVTLSCSPISGHRSVSWYQQTPGQGLQFLFEYFSETQRNKGNFPGRFSGRQFSNSRSEMNVSTLELGDSALYLCASSPMLGEQFFGPGTRLTVL.

This clonotype was seen ten or more times. V is TRBV27 and J is TRBJ2-1; D unresolved. This CDR3 has 11 amino acids. The germline gives CDR1 MNHEY, CDR2 SMNVEV (reference sequence). The V and J ends lost 4 bases and 8 bases respectively, with 6 bases between them. The CDR3 is CASSSYHEQFF. DNA for the CDR3: TGTGCCAGCAGTTCATATCATGAGCAGTTCTTC.

This clonotype turned up a few times. The chain recombines TRBV20-1 with TRBJ2-5, with a weak D call TRBD2 (6 bases). This CDR3 has 13 amino acids. Germline-derived CDR1 and CDR2 are DFQATT and SNEGSKA (reference sequence). V lost 5 bases and J lost 6, with 16 bases in between. The CDR3 loop is CSAQRRVEKTQYF. CDR3 nucleotide sequence: TGCAGTGCTCAGAGGAGGGTTGAGAAGACCCAGTACTTC.

The chain carries TRBV3-1 and TRBJ2-7, with D perhaps given as TRBD1 or TRBD2 (5 bases each). The V end was cut by 3 bases, the J end by 0 bases, with 18 bases between. The CDR3 length is 17 residues. Germline CDR1 reads LGHDT; CDR2 reads YNNKEL (reference sequence). This CDR3 reads CASSHLARRGFSYEQYF. The CDR3 DNA reads as TGTGCCAGCAGCCACCTAGCTCGTAGGGGATTCTCCTACGAGCAGTACTTC.